This T cell receptor (beta chain) was captured by sequencing in a study of human T cells and chemical hapten exposure. This clonotype was recorded many times. In TCRdb, the RACE reads were re-called with MiXCR into one record per CDR3 protein. The sample has 380,000 or so distinct CDR3 sequences, around 5.5% seen once. This CDR3 region has 17 residues. The germline gives CDR1 DFQATT, CDR2 SNEGSKA (reference sequence). V lost 0 bases and J lost 0; bases outside the gene matches: 9. Sample time point: pre-sensitization, week 0. Treatment reported: therapeutic diphenylcyclopropenone sensitization with weekly scalp DPC.

V gene TRBV20-1 combines with J gene TRBJ2-3; TRBD1 aligns across 7 bases. The TCR sequence derives from a young woman with alopecia areata. Some clones in this sample may be carry-over from other donors' samples. Sequencing was performed on whole blood, taken in connection with sensitization to the hapten diphenylcyclopropenone (DPC). CDR3 in amino acids: CSARDTPTGSSTDTQYF. The CDR3 DNA reads as TGCAGTGCTAGAGATACCCCGACAGGGTCTAGCACAGATACGCAGTATTTT.